The 15 T cell receptor beta chains listed next were all sequenced from one sample in a study of T cells after yellow fever vaccination. TCRdb processed the 5' RACE reads anew with MiXCR; each CDR3 protein has one entry. The data hold 300,000 to 450,000 distinct CDR3 sequences, with over 5% observed a single time. The material sequenced was PBMCs, taken 5 days after the yellow fever booster vaccination. The source is a man aged 30 to 45 who received the YFV17D yellow fever vaccine.

There are many counts of this clonotype. The chain has TRBV7-2 and TRBJ1-2; perhaps TRBD1 as D (6 bases). Trimming stripped 5 bases from V and 5 bases from J, with 12 bases between. CDR1 is SGHTA and CDR2 is FQGNSA in the germline V gene. CDR3 length: 13 amino acids. The CDR3 coding sequence is TGTGCCAGCAGCCCGAACAGGGAGTATGGCTACACCTTC. Translating gives CASSPNREYGYTF.

This clonotype was found a few times. The chain couples TRBV5-4 to TRBJ1-1, with D perhaps TRBD1 (5 bases). Germline V CDR1 and CDR2: SGHNT, YYREEE (reference sequence). The CDR3 contains 14 residues. V lost 4 bases to trimming and J lost 1 base, with 11 bases between them. The CDR3 spells CASSRRDWNTEAFF. Here the CDR3 DNA reads TGTGCCAGCAGCCGCCGGGACTGGAACACTGAAGCTTTCTTT.

This clonotype was recorded at least ten times. The gene calls are TRBV4-3 and TRBJ2-7; the D is unclear. Trimming removed 4 bases at V and 12 bases at J, with 10 bases between. Germline CDR1 reads LGHNA; CDR2 reads YSLEER. There are 10 residues in the CDR3. The DNA for the CDR3 is TGCGCCAGCAGCCTCGGACCTGTGTACTTC. Residues: CASSLGPVYF.

This clonotype was seen a handful of times. The J gene is TRBJ2-1, the V gene TRBV9; D is possibly TRBD1 (6 bases). This CDR3 has 14 amino acids. Germline lookup yields CDR1 SGDLS and CDR2 YYNGEE. Trimming shortened V by 2 bases and J by 5 bases, and 11 bases separated the two germline ends. CDR3 DNA sequence: TGTGCCAGCAGCGTTGGACAGCTTAACAATGAGCAGTTCTTC. It encodes CASSVGQLNNEQFF.

The sample holds a few counts of this clonotype. The CDR3 sequence: CASSQRDRDDNYGYTF. CDR3 DNA sequence: TGTGCCAGCAGCCAACGGGACAGGGACGACAACTATGGCTACACCTTC. J is TRBJ1-2 and V is TRBV3-1; TRBD1 matches at 9 bases. The J segment lost 2 bases and the V segment lost 2 bases, leaving 6 bases of the junction unmatched. The CDR3 has 16 amino acids. CDR1 LGHDT and CDR2 YNNKEL come from the germline V gene (reference sequence).

The rearrangement joins TRBV7-2 to TRBJ2-1; 11 bases align to TRBD2. Germline CDR1 and CDR2: SGHTA and FQGNSA. J gave up 6 bases and V 5 bases, and 6 bases lay outside the gene matches. The CDR3 contains 15 residues. Here the CDR3 DNA reads TGTGCCAGCAGCGCTCTAGCGGGAGGTGGCAATGAGCAGTTCTTC. Translated, it gives CASSALAGGGNEQFF.

This clonotype appeared many times. V and J are TRBV7-3 and TRBJ1-6; D gene unclear. In germline, CDR1 is SGHTA, CDR2 FQGTGA. Trimming took off 2 bases at V and 7 bases at J, with 9 bases between the two ends. This CDR3 has 14 amino acids. CDR3 bases: TGTGCCAGCAGCTTAGGGGATTCCAATTCACCCCTCCACTTT. Translating it yields CASSLGDSNSPLHF.

There are many counts of this clonotype. The chain employs TRBV28 and TRBJ2-2; possibly TRBD1 for D (5 bases). CDR1 is MDHEN and CDR2 is SYDVKM in the germline V gene. Trimming pared 8 bases from V and 3 bases from J, leaving 13 bases between. This CDR3 comprises 14 residues. CDR3 region: CASGPDSDTGELFF. Written as DNA, the CDR3 is TGTGCCAGCGGACCTGACAGCGACACCGGGGAGCTGTTTTTT.

The CDR3 bases are TGTGCCAGCAGCACCTATAGCGGAAAAGAGACCCAGTACTTC. This sequence encodes CASSTYSGKETQYF. The chain joins TRBV25-1 to TRBJ2-5, with D perhaps TRBD2 (6 bases). The V gene's germline CDR1 is MGHDK and CDR2 SYGVNS. CDR3 length: 14 amino acids. V lost 6 bases and J lost 3, with 14 bases in between.

The table lists this clonotype with a few counts. This chain uses TRBV20-1 with TRBJ2-7; D is uncertain. CDR1 and CDR2 (germline): DFQATT, SNEGSKA (reference sequence). The CDR3 covers 12 residues. The germline V and J ends were trimmed by 3 bases and 3 bases, with 9 bases remaining between them. DNA for the CDR3: TGCAGTGCTAGTGTCAGCAACTACGAGCAGTACTTC. Protein: CSASVSNYEQYF.

The J gene is TRBJ2-7, the V gene TRBV27; 11 bases align to TRBD2. The CDR3 contains 16 residues. Looked up from germline, CDR1 is MNHEY and CDR2 is SMNVEV (reference sequence). The V segment lost 1 base and the J segment 5 bases; nucleotides outside the gene matches: 7. The CDR3 DNA sequence: TGTGCCAGCAGTTTATTAGCGGGAGGGCCTAGGGACGAGCAGTACTTC. It yields the protein CASSLLAGGPRDEQYF.

This sequence joins TRBV5-1 and TRBJ2-5; D perhaps matches TRBD2 (6 bases). The CDR3 has 14 residues. The V and J ends lost 4 bases and 2 bases respectively, with 12 bases between them. Germline V lookup: CDR1 SGHRS, CDR2 YFSETQ. The CDR3 is CASSGGGNQETQYF. The CDR3 DNA reads TGCGCCAGCAGCGGGGGAGGAAATCAAGAGACCCAGTACTTC.

This clonotype has a count of ten or more. V and J are TRBV29-1 and TRBJ1-1; D is unresolved. Germline V CDR1 and CDR2: SQVTM, ANQGSEA. V lost 6 bases and J lost 2, with 13 bases in between. The CDR3 loop spans 13 amino acids. The CDR3 bases are TGCAGCGTCGGAGTTACAGCCAACACTGAAGCTTTCTTT. It specifies CSVGVTANTEAFF.

This clonotype showed up many times. V gene TRBV7-2 combines with J gene TRBJ2-1; TRBD2 aligns across 14 bases. The CDR3 consists of 16 residues. With V trimmed by 5 bases and J by 7 bases, 7 bases remained unmatched. Germline assignment: CDR1 SGHTA and CDR2 FQGNSA. The CDR3 DNA follows: TGTGCCAGCAGCACCAGACTAGCGGGGGGGCCAAATGAGCAGTTCTTC. As protein: CASSTRLAGGPNEQFF.

The chain carries TRBV19 and TRBJ2-7; 7 bases line up with TRBD1. Germline CDR1 and CDR2: LNHDA and SQIVND (reference sequence). V was pared by 5 bases and J by 3 bases, with 10 bases of the junction left unmatched. CDR3 length: 15 residues. This chain's CDR3 is CASSGLGTDLYEQYF. CDR3 in DNA: TGTGCCAGTAGTGGCCTCGGGACAGACCTCTACGAGCAGTACTTC.